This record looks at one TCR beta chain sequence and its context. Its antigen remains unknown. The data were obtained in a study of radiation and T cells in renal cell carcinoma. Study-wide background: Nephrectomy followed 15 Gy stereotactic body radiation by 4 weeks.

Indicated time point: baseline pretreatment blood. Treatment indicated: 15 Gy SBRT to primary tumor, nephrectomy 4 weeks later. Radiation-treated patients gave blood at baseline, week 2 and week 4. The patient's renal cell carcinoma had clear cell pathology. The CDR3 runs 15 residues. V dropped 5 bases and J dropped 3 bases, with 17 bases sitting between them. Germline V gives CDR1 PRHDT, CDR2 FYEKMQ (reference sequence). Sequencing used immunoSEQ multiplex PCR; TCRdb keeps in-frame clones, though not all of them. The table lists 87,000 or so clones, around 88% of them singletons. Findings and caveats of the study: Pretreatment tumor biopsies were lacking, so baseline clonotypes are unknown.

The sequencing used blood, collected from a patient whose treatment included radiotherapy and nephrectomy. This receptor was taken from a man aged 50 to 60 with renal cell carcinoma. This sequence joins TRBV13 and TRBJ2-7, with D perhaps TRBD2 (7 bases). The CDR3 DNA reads TGTGCCAGCAGCCTCCTCGGAGGGGGGGACTACGAGCAGTACTTC. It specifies CASSLLGGGDYEQYF.